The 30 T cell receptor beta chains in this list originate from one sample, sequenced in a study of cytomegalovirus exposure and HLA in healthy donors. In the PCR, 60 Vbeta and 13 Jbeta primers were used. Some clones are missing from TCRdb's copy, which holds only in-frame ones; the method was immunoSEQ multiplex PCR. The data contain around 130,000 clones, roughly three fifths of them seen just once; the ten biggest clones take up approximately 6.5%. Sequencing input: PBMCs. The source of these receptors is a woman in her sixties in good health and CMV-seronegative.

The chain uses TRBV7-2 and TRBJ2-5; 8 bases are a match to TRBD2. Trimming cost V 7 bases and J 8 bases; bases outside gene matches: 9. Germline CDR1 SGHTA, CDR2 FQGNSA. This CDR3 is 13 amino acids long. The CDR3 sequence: CASTSGLADTQYF. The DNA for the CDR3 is TGTGCCAGCACGTCTGGACTAGCCGACACCCAGTACTTC.

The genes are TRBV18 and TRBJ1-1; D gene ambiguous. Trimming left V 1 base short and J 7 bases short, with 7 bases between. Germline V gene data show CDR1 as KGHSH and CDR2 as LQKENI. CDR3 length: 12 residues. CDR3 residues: CASSPRADEAFF. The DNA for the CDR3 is TGTGCCAGCTCACCACGGGCAGATGAAGCTTTCTTT. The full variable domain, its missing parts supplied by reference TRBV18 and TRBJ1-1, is NAGVMQNPRHLVRRRGQEARLRCSPMKGHSHVYWYRQLPEEGLKFMVYLQKENIIDESGMPKERFSAEFPKEGPSILRIQQVVRGDSAAYFCASSPRADEAFFGQGTRLTVV.

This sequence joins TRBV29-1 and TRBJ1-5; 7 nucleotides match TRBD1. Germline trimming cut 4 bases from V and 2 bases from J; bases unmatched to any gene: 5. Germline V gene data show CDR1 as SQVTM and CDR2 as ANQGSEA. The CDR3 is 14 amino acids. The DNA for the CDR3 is TGCAGCGTTGGGCACGGACAGGGCAATCAGCCCCAGCATTTT. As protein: CSVGHGQGNQPQHF.

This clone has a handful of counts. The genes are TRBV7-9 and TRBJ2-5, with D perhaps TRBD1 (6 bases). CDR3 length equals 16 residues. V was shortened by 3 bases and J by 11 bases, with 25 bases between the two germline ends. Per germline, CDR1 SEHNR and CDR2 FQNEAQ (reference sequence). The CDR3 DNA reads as TGTGCCAGCAGCTTTTCCGCCGCAAGACAGGTACATGAGCAGTACTTC. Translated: CASSFSAARQVHEQYF. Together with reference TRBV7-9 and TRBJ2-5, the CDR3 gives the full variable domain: DTGVSQNPRHKITKRGQNVTFRCDPISEHNRLYWYRQTLGQGPEFLTYFQNEAQLEKSRLLSDRFSAERPKGSFSTLEIQRTEQGDSAMYLCASSFSAARQVHEQYFGPGTRLLVL.

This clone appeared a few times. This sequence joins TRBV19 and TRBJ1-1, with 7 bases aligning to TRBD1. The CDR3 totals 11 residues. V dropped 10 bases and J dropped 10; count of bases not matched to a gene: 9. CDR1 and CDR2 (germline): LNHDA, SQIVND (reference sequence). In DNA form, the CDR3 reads TGTGCCACACAACAGGGGTTTCTAGCTTTCTTT. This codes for CATQQGFLAFF.

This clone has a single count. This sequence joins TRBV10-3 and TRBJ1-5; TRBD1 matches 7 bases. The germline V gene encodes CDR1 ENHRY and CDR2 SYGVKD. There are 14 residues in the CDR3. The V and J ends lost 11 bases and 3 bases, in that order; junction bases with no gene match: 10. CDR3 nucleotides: TGTGCCTCAAGAACAGGGGACGTCAATCAGCCCCAGCATTTT. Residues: CASRTGDVNQPQHF.

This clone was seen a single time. In DNA, the CDR3 is TGCGCCAGCAGCAACAGGGTTGGGTACGAGCAGTACTTC. As protein: CASSNRVGYEQYF. The chain employs TRBV5-1 and TRBJ2-7, with D perhaps TRBD1 (6 bases). This CDR3 has 13 amino acids. The V end was cut by 4 bases, the J end by 4 bases, with 12 bases between. Looked up from germline, CDR1 is SGHRS and CDR2 is YFSETQ. The variable domain in full, with the rest retrieved from reference TRBV5-1 and TRBJ2-7, is KAGVTQTPRYLIKTRGQQVTLSCSPISGHRSVSWYQQTPGQGLQFLFEYFSETQRNKGNFPGRFSGRQFSNSRSEMNVSTLELGDSALYLCASSNRVGYEQYFGPGTRLTVT.

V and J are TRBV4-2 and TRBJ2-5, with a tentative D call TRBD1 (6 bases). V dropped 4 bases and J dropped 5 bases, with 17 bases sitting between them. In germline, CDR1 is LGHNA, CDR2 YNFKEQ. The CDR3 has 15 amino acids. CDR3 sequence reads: CASSPSVGAGETQYF. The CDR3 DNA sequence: TGTGCCAGCAGCCCCTCGGTGGGGGCCGGGGAGACCCAGTACTTC.

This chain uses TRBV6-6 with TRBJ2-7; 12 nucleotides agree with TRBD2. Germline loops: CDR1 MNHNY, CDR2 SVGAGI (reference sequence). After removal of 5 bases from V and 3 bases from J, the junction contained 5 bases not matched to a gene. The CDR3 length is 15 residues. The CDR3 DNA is TGTGCCAGCAGTCCGACTAGCGGGAGACTCTACGAGCAGTACTTC. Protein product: CASSPTSGRLYEQYF.

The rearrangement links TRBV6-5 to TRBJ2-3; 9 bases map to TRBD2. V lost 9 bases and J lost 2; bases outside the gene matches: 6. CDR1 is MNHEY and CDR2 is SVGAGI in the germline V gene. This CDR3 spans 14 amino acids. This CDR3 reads CASRREGLTDTQYF. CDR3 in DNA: TGTGCCAGTAGGCGGGAGGGCCTCACAGATACGCAGTATTTT.

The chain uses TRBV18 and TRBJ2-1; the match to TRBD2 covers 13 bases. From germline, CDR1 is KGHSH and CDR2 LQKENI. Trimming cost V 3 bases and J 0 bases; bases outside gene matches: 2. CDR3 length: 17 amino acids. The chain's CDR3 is CASSPRTSGSSYNEQFF. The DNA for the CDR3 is TGTGCCAGCTCACCGCGGACTAGCGGGAGCTCCTACAATGAGCAGTTCTTC.

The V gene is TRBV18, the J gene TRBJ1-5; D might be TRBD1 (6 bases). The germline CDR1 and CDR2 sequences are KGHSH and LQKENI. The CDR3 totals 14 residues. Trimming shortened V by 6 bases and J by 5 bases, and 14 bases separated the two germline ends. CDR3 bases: TGTGCCAGCTCCCGGCAGGGGTTCGATCAGCCCCAGCATTTT. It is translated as CASSRQGFDQPQHF.

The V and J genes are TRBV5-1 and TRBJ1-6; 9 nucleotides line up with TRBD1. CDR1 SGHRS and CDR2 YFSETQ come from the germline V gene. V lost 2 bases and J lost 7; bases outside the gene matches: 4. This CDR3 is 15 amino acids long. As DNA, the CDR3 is TGCGCCAGCAGCTTAGGAGACAGGGGGAATTCACCCCTCCACTTT. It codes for CASSLGDRGNSPLHF.

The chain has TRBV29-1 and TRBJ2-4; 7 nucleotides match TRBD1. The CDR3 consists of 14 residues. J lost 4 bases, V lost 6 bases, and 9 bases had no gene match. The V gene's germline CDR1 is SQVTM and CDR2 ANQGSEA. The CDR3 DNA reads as TGCAGCGTCTCCCCTGGGGACAGTAAAAACATTCAGTACTTC. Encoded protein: CSVSPGDSKNIQYF.

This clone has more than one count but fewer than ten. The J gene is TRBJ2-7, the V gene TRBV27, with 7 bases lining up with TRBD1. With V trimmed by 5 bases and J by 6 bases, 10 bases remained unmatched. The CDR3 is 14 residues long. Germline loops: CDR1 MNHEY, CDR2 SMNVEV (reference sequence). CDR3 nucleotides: TGTGCCAGCAGTCCGTCCGACAGGGATGGCGAGCAGTACTTC. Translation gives CASSPSDRDGEQYF.

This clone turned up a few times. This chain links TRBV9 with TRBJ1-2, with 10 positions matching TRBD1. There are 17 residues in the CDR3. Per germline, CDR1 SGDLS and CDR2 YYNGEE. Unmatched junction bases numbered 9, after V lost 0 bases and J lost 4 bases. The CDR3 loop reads CASSVDDRTGGPYGYTF. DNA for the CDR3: TGTGCCAGCAGCGTAGACGATCGGACAGGGGGACCCTATGGCTACACCTTC.

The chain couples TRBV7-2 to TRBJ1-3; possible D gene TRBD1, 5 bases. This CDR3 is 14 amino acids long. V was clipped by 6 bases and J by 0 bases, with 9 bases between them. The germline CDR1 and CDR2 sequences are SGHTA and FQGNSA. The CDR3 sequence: CASSPGDSGNTIYF. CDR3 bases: TGTGCCAGCAGTCCGGGGGACTCTGGAAACACCATATATTTT.

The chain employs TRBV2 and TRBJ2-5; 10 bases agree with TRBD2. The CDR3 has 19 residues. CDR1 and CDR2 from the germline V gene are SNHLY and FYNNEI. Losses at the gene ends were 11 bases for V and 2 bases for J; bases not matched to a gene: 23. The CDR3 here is CAVRMRVIAGGHGQETQYF. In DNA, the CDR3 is TGTGCCGTCAGGATGCGGGTGATAGCGGGGGGACATGGACAAGAGACCCAGTACTTC.

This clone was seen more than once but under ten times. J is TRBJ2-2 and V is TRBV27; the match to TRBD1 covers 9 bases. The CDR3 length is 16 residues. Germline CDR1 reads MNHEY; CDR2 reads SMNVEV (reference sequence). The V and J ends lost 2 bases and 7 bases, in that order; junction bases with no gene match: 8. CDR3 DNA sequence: TGTGCCAGCAGTTTAGCCGGACAGGGGATGGGCGGGGAGCTGTTTTTT. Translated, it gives CASSLAGQGMGGELFF.

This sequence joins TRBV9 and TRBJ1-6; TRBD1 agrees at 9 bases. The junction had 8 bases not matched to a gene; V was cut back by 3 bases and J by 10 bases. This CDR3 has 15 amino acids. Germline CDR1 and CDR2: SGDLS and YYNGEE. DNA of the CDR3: TGTGCCAGCAGCGCCCGGACAGGGGAGCGGTCACCCCTCCACTTT. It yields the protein CASSARTGERSPLHF. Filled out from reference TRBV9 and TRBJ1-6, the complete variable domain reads DSGVTQTPKHLITATGQRVTLRCSPRSGDLSVYWYQQSLDQGLQFLIQYYNGEERAKGNILERFSAQQFPDLHSELNLSSLELGDSALYFCASSARTGERSPLHFGNGTRLTVT.

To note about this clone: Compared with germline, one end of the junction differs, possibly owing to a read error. The CDR3 region is CSSSLDRNSGNTIYF. Written as DNA, the CDR3 is TGTTCCAGCAGCTTAGACAGGAACTCTGGAAACACCATATATTTT. The chain employs TRBV7-9 and TRBJ1-3; D is possibly TRBD1 (6 bases). In germline, CDR1 is SEHNR, CDR2 FQNEAQ (reference sequence). The CDR3 is made up of 15 amino acids.

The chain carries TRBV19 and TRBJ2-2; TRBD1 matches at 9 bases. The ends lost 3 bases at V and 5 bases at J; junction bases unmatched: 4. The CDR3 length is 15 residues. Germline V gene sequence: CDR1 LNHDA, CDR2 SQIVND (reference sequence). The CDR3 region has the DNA TGTGCCAGTAGTATTGGGGACAGGGCGACCGGGGAGCTGTTTTTT. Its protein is CASSIGDRATGELFF. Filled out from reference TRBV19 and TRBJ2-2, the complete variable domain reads DGGITQSPKYLFRKEGQNVTLSCEQNLNHDAMYWYRQDPGQGLRLIYYSQIVNDFQKGDIAEGYSVSREKKESFPLTVTSAQKNPTAFYLCASSIGDRATGELFFGEGSRLTVL.

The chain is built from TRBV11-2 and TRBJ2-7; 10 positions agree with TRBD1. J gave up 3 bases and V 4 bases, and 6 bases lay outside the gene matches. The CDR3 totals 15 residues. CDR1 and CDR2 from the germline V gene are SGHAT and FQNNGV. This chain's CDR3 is CASSYTGTGVYEQYF. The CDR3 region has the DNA TGTGCCAGCAGCTACACCGGGACAGGGGTCTACGAGCAGTACTTC.

In nucleotides, the CDR3 is TGTGCCAGCAGCCCGGACAGGGCGTACACCGGGGAGCTGTTTTTT. It yields the protein CASSPDRAYTGELFF. The chain joins TRBV6-4 to TRBJ2-2, with 8 nucleotides matching TRBD1. With 6 bases clipped from V and 3 bases from J, the junction kept 6 bases outside the gene matches. The CDR3 has 15 amino acids. CDR1 and CDR2 (germline): MRHNA, SNTAGT.

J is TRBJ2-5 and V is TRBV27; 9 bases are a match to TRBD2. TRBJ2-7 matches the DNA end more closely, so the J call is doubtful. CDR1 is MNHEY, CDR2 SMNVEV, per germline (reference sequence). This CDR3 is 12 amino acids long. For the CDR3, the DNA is TGTGCCAACCCGGGACTAGCAACCGAGCAGTACTTC. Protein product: CANPGLATEQYF.

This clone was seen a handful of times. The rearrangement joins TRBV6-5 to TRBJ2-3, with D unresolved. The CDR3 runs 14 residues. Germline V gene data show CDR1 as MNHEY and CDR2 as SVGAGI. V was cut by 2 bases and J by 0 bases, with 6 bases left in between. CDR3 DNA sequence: TGTGCCAGCAGTTACCTCTCCAGCACAGATACGCAGTATTTT. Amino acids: CASSYLSSTDTQYF.

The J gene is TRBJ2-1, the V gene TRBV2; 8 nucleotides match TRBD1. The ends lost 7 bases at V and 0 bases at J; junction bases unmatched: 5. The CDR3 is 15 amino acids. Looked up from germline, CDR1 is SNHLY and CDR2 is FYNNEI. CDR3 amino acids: CASNTGGSSYNEQFF. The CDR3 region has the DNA TGTGCCAGCAATACAGGGGGTAGCTCCTACAATGAGCAGTTCTTC.

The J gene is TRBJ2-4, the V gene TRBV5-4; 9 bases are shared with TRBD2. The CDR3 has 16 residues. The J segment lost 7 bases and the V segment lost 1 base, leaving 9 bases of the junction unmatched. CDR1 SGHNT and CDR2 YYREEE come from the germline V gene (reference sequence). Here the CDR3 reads CASSLWSGGNRNIQYF. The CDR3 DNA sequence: TGTGCCAGCAGCTTGTGGAGCGGGGGGAATCGGAACATTCAGTACTTC.

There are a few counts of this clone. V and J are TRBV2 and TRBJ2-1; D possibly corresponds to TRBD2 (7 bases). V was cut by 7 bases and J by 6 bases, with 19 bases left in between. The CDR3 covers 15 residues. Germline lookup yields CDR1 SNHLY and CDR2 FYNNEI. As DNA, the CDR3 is TGTGCCAGCATTATTCGGGGGGCCGTTGTCAATGAGCAGTTCTTC. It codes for CASIIRGAVVNEQFF. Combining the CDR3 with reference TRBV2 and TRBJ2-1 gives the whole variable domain EPEVTQTPSHQVTQMGQEVILRCVPISNHLYFYWYRQILGQKVEFLVSFYNNEISEKSEIFDDQFSVERPDGSNFTLKIRSTKLEDSAMYFCASIIRGAVVNEQFFGPGTRLTVL.

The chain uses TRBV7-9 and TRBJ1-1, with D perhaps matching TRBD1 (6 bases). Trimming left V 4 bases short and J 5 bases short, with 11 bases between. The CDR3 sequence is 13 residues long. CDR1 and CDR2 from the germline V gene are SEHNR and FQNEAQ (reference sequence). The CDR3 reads CASSYPGVTEAFF. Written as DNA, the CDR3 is TGTGCCAGCAGCTACCCAGGGGTTACTGAAGCTTTCTTT.